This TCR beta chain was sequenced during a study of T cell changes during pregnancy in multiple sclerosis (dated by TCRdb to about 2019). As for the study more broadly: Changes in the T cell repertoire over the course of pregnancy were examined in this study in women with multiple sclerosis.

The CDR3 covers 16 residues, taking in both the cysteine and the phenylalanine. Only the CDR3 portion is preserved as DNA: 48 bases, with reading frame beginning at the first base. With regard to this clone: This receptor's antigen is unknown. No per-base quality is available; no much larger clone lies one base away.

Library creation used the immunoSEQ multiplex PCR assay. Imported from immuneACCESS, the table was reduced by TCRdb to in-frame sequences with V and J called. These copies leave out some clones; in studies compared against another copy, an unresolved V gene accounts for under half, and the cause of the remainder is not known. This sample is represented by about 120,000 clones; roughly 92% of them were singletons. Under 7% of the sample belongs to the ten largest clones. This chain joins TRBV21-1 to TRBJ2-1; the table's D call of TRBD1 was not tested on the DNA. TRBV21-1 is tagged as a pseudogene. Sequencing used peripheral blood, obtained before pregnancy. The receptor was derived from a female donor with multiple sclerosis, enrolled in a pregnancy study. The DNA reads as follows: TGTGCCAGCAGAGAGGGGACAAACAACAGGGTCAATGAGCAGTTCTTC. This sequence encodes CASREGTNNRVNEQFF.